These 23 T cell receptor beta chains originate from one sample sequenced in a study of beta chain features in type 1 diabetes. The sequenced template was cDNA made from the entire isolated RNA. The table came from immunoSEQ multiplex PCR; TCRdb's copy has only in-frame clones and leaves some out. The table shows about 900,000 clones, with roughly 15% occurring only once. The sample was naive CD4+ T cells from blood. The receptors stem from a woman between 18 and 29 years old in good health.

The V gene is TRBV6-6, the J gene TRBJ2-1; D is ambiguous. V lost 0 bases and J lost 4, with 10 bases in between. This CDR3 region has 15 residues. The germline gives CDR1 MNHNY, CDR2 SVGAGI (reference sequence). The CDR3 sequence is CASSYSSVRYNEQFF. CDR3 DNA sequence: TGTGCCAGCAGTTACTCGTCGGTCAGATACAATGAGCAGTTCTTC.

This rearrangement joins TRBV7-6 to TRBJ1-4; 10 bases are a match to TRBD1. In germline, CDR1 is SGHVS, CDR2 FNYEAQ. The CDR3 runs 14 residues. With 2 bases clipped from V and 14 bases from J, the junction kept 8 bases outside the gene matches. DNA for the CDR3: TGTGCCAGCAGCTTACACGAGGGACAGGGGAGGCTGTTTTTT. Encoded protein: CASSLHEGQGRLFF.

This chain joins TRBV18 and TRBJ2-1; a possible D gene is TRBD1 (6 bases). Between the trimmed V and J ends, which lost 2 bases and 6 bases, there was a span of 14 bases. This CDR3 has 15 amino acids. CDR1 KGHSH and CDR2 LQKENI come from the germline V gene. CDR3 protein: CASSPGGKLFNEQFF. The CDR3 DNA reads TGTGCCAGCTCACCAGGGGGCAAACTTTTCAATGAGCAGTTCTTC.

V usage is TRBV27 and J usage is TRBJ2-7; D possibly corresponds to TRBD1 (6 bases). With 3 bases removed from V and 2 bases from J, the gap between germline ends came to 11 bases. The CDR3 has 14 amino acids. Germline loops: CDR1 MNHEY, CDR2 SMNVEV (reference sequence). The CDR3 DNA reads as TGTGCCAGCAGTTTCCAGGGGCGAGCCTACGAGCAGTACTTC. The encoded protein is CASSFQGRAYEQYF.

This clone has a handful of counts. The chain couples TRBV7-2 to TRBJ2-1; D is undetermined. This CDR3 is built from 14 residues. The ends were cut back, 5 bases at V and 0 bases at J, with 8 bases in the middle. Germline V gene lookup returns CDR1 SGHTA and CDR2 FQGNSA. CDR3 nucleotide sequence: TGTGCCAGCAGCCCCACCAGCTCCTACAATGAGCAGTTCTTC. Translating it yields CASSPTSSYNEQFF.

Ten or more counts support this clone. This chain uses TRBV10-3 with TRBJ1-2; maybe TRBD1 (5 bases). V was trimmed by 10 bases and J by 2 bases, leaving 11 bases between them. CDR1 is ENHRY, CDR2 SYGVKD, per germline. The CDR3 totals 12 residues. This chain's CDR3 is CATTGLNYGYTF. In nucleotides, the CDR3 is TGTGCCACGACGGGACTCAACTATGGCTACACCTTC.

The chain is built from TRBV28 and TRBJ2-5; 7 bases match TRBD1. Near its end, the DNA agrees better with TRBJ2-7, so the J call may be wrong. CDR3 length: 14 residues. The germline V gene encodes CDR1 MDHEN and CDR2 SYDVKM. CDR3 coding DNA: TGTGCCAGCAGTCTACAGGGGATTCGCTACGAGCAGTACTTC. Its translation is CASSLQGIRYEQYF.

This clone was detected only a few times. The V gene is TRBV7-2, the J gene TRBJ1-3; D is unresolved. The CDR3 has 14 amino acids. The germline V and J ends were trimmed by 4 bases and 0 bases, with 7 bases remaining between them. CDR1 is SGHTA and CDR2 is FQGNSA in the germline V gene. The CDR3 loop reads CASSYTVSGNTIYF. In DNA form, the CDR3 reads TGTGCCAGCAGCTACACGGTCTCTGGAAACACCATATATTTT.

Only a few counts were recorded for this clone. This chain links TRBV7-2 with TRBJ2-5; the D is unclear. V was cut by 1 base and J by 5 bases, with 8 bases left in between. Germline CDR1 SGHTA, CDR2 FQGNSA. CDR3 length: 13 residues. The CDR3 DNA sequence: TGTGCCAGCAGCTTAGGAGGTACGGAGACCCAGTACTTC. Protein product: CASSLGGTETQYF.

This clone was observed a few times. The chain carries TRBV15 and TRBJ2-2, with 9 bases aligning to TRBD2. The V gene's germline CDR1 is LNHNV and CDR2 YYDKDF (reference sequence). The V gene end was trimmed by 1 base and the J gene end by 2 bases; junction bases not matched to a gene: 2. The CDR3 totals 16 residues. The CDR3: CATSRVLAGNTGELFF. DNA of the CDR3: TGTGCCACCAGCAGAGTACTAGCGGGTAACACCGGGGAGCTGTTTTTT.

V gene TRBV4-3 combines with J gene TRBJ2-2, with D perhaps being TRBD1 or TRBD2 (5 bases each). This CDR3 contains 15 residues. V was pared by 3 bases and J by 3 bases, with 11 bases between. CDR1 and CDR2 from the germline V gene are LGHNA and YSLEER. The CDR3 loop reads CASSQPGPHTGELFF. The CDR3 DNA sequence: TGCGCCAGCAGCCAGCCGGGACCTCACACCGGGGAGCTGTTTTTT.

The chain couples TRBV28 to TRBJ1-5, with TRBD1 matching over 10 bases. The CDR3 loop spans 16 amino acids. The germline V gene has CDR1 MDHEN and CDR2 SYDVKM. V trimming: 2 bases; J trimming: 5 bases; junction bases outside the gene matches: 6. The CDR3 bases are TGTGCCAGCAGTTTAGTTAGAGGGACAGGGGATCAGCCCCAGCATTTT. It encodes CASSLVRGTGDQPQHF.

This clone was found a few times. Other DNA sequences from this sample encode an identical CDR3 as well. The chain carries TRBV2 and TRBJ2-1; TRBD2 might be the D (5 bases). Germline V gene lookup returns CDR1 SNHLY and CDR2 FYNNEI. The CDR3 runs to 13 residues. V was shortened by 1 base and J by 7 bases, with 8 bases between the two germline ends. The chain's CDR3 is CASSEDRGNEQFF. CDR3 in DNA: TGTGCCAGCAGTGAAGATCGAGGGAATGAGCAGTTCTTC.

This clone was seen only a few times. This chain connects TRBV18 to TRBJ2-1; the D is unclear. The CDR3 covers 14 residues. Germline V CDR1 and CDR2: KGHSH, LQKENI. Trimming removed 1 base from V and 6 bases from J, with 10 bases in between. Here the CDR3 reads CASSPRSETNEQFF. For the CDR3, the DNA is TGTGCCAGCTCACCACGAAGCGAGACCAATGAGCAGTTCTTC.

The chain links TRBV7-2 to TRBJ2-1; D is undetermined. The V gene's germline CDR1 is SGHTA and CDR2 FQGNSA. Deletions cut 2 bases from V and 10 bases from J, with 12 bases between. This CDR3 contains 13 residues. Here the CDR3 DNA reads TGTGCCAGCAGCTTAAGATATCGCTACGAGCAGTTCTTC. Translating it yields CASSLRYRYEQFF.

The CDR3 sequence: CASSLLAGHGDEQFF. The CDR3 DNA sequence: TGCGCCAGCAGCCTGCTAGCGGGGCACGGGGATGAGCAGTTCTTC. The rearrangement links TRBV5-1 to TRBJ2-1; 9 nucleotides agree with TRBD2. In germline, CDR1 is SGHRS, CDR2 YFSETQ. V dropped 4 bases and J dropped 8; count of bases not matched to a gene: 10. The CDR3 covers 15 residues.

On this clone itself: This could be a read error, since a much larger clone is one nucleotide away. The chain is built from TRBV6-5 and TRBJ1-2; D gene unclear. CDR1 is MNHEY and CDR2 is SVGAGI in the germline V gene. With 6 bases removed from V and 3 bases from J, the gap between germline ends came to 11 bases. This CDR3 has 13 residues. DNA for the CDR3: TGTGCCAGCAGCTTGGACGGGGACTATGGCTACACCTTC. Amino acids: CASSLDGDYGYTF.

This clone came up a few times. V is TRBV5-6 and J is TRBJ2-3, with 8 bases lining up with TRBD1. V trimming: 1 base; J trimming: 3 bases; junction bases outside the gene matches: 4. The V gene's germline CDR1 is SGHDT and CDR2 YYEEEE. This CDR3 region has 15 residues. CDR3 sequence (DNA): TGTGCCAGCAGCTTGATCGGACAGGGAACAGATACGCAGTATTTT. Translated, it gives CASSLIGQGTDTQYF. Combining the CDR3 with reference TRBV5-6 and TRBJ2-3 gives the whole variable domain DAGVTQSPTHLIKTRGQQVTLRCSPKSGHDTVSWYQQALGQGPQFIFQYYEEEERQRGNFPDRFSGHQFPNYSSELNVNALLLGDSALYLCASSLIGQGTDTQYFGPGTRLTVL.

This clone has more than one count but fewer than ten. J is TRBJ1-5 and V is TRBV5-6; D is undetermined. V shed 2 bases and J shed 0 bases, with 9 bases lying between them. Germline CDR1 is SGHDT and CDR2 is YYEEEE. CDR3 length: 15 residues. Here the CDR3 reads CASSFGIYSNQPQHF. The CDR3 region has the DNA TGTGCCAGCAGCTTCGGTATTTATAGCAATCAGCCCCAGCATTTT.

This clone turned up a few times. The rearrangement links TRBV6-5 to TRBJ2-4, with D possibly matching TRBD1 (6 bases). The V gene lost 7 bases and the J gene lost 3 bases, with 13 bases spanning the gap. Germline loops: CDR1 MNHEY, CDR2 SVGAGI. The CDR3 spans 14 residues. The CDR3 reads CASNLRGYKNIQYF. CDR3 nucleotide sequence: TGTGCCAGCAACCTCAGGGGATACAAAAACATTCAGTACTTC.

This clone was observed a handful of times. This chain connects TRBV6-5 to TRBJ2-2, with 10 nucleotides matching TRBD1. In germline, CDR1 is MNHEY, CDR2 SVGAGI. This CDR3 contains 14 residues. V lost 6 bases, J lost 6 bases, and 4 bases stayed unmatched. The CDR3 sequence: CASSDRGLPGELFF. Written as DNA, the CDR3 is TGTGCCAGCAGCGACAGGGGGCTACCCGGGGAGCTGTTTTTT.

This clone has only a few counts. The chain joins TRBV5-1 to TRBJ2-3; D ambiguous. This CDR3 contains 14 residues. With 1 base removed from V and 3 bases from J, the gap between germline ends came to 9 bases. The germline V gene encodes CDR1 SGHRS and CDR2 YFSETQ. This chain's CDR3 is CASSLNKWTDTQYF. CDR3 coding DNA: TGCGCCAGCAGCTTGAATAAGTGGACAGATACGCAGTATTTT.

This clone was found a few times. The V call is TRBV2, the J call TRBJ2-5; 7 bases agree with TRBD1. CDR1 SNHLY and CDR2 FYNNEI come from the germline V gene. V lost 5 bases to trimming and J lost 1 base; unmatched junction nucleotides: 4. The CDR3 runs 14 residues. This CDR3 is CASSSRGPQETQYF. The CDR3 coding sequence is TGTGCCAGCAGTTCTAGGGGGCCCCAAGAGACCCAGTACTTC.